These 32 T cell receptor beta chains were sequenced from one sample in a study of T-cell reconstitution after alpha-beta-depleted transplantation in children. Unique molecular identifiers were incorporated into the prepared TCRbeta library. TCRdb called the PCR reads again in MiXCR, with one record for every CDR3 protein. Of around 370,000 distinct CDR3 sequences detected, around 10% appear once; the ten largest clones hold around 2.3%. The material sequenced was PBMCs from the stem cell graft donor, taken from the stem cell graft. Every receptor here comes from a human donor who donated a stem cell graft to a child with acute lymphoblastic leukemia.

The sample holds many counts of this clonotype. The chain carries TRBV7-9 and TRBJ1-1; a weak D match, TRBD1 (6 bases). Germline CDR1 SEHNR, CDR2 FQNEAQ (reference sequence). Trimming removed 5 bases at V and 4 bases at J, with 14 bases between. The CDR3 is made up of 14 amino acids. For the CDR3, the DNA is TGTGCCAGCAGCCAACAGGGAATCGGCACTGAAGCTTTCTTT. Protein: CASSQQGIGTEAFF.

V gene TRBV4-3 combines with J gene TRBJ2-1, with D possibly TRBD2 on 5 matching bases. Germline V gene sequence: CDR1 LGHNA, CDR2 YSLEER. V was trimmed by 0 bases and J by 7 bases, leaving 13 bases between them. The CDR3 consists of 15 residues. The CDR3 reads CASSQDLLAVNEQFF. In nucleotides, the CDR3 is TGCGCCAGCAGCCAAGACCTCCTAGCAGTGAATGAGCAGTTCTTC.

The rearrangement uses TRBV20-1 and TRBJ2-1, with D hard to call. Trimming pared 6 bases from V and 2 bases from J, leaving 14 bases between. Germline CDR1 reads DFQATT; CDR2 reads SNEGSKA (reference sequence). The CDR3 is made up of 14 amino acids. The DNA of the CDR3 is TGCAGTGCCACCACCCCAGGTACCTACAATGAGCAGTTCTTC. Amino acid sequence: CSATTPGTYNEQFF.

This chain connects TRBV20-1 to TRBJ2-1, with 12 bases aligning to TRBD2. CDR1 and CDR2 (germline): DFQATT, SNEGSKA (reference sequence). J was trimmed by 5 bases and V by 5 bases; bases with no gene match: 7. The CDR3 is made up of 15 amino acids. CDR3 in DNA: TGCAGTGCTGCAACTAGCGGGAGGTTTGACAATGAGCAGTTCTTC. Its translation: CSAATSGRFDNEQFF.

This clonotype was picked up a small number of times. This chain connects TRBV7-9 to TRBJ1-2, with unresolved D. The ends were cut back, 2 bases at V and 6 bases at J, with 16 bases in the middle. The CDR3 loop spans 15 amino acids. The germline V gene has CDR1 SEHNR and CDR2 FQNEAQ (reference sequence). CDR3 nucleotides: TGTGCCAGCAGCTTACTCCAACTCGGGGATAATGGCTACACCTTC. It codes for CASSLLQLGDNGYTF.

This clonotype was counted many times. This rearrangement joins TRBV4-1 to TRBJ2-7; 7 bases match TRBD1. The germline gives CDR1 MGHRA, CDR2 YSYEKL. The CDR3 is 14 amino acids. J lost 3 bases, V lost 3 bases, and 5 bases had no gene match. CDR3 coding DNA: TGCGCCAGCAGCCAGTGGGACAGAGACTACGAGCAGTACTTC. Amino acid sequence: CASSQWDRDYEQYF.

A few counts support this clonotype. The rearrangement joins TRBV4-1 to TRBJ2-1; 8 bases are a match to TRBD2. V was clipped by 6 bases and J by 0 bases; unmatched bases: 16. This CDR3 is built from 19 residues. Germline V gene data show CDR1 as MGHRA and CDR2 as YSYEKL. The CDR3 DNA sequence: TGCGCCAGCAGTCCTCTGGCGGGAGGTTCCGCGAGCTCCTACAATGAGCAGTTCTTC. It codes for CASSPLAGGSASSYNEQFF.

This clonotype was picked up a small number of times. The chain has TRBV12-3 or TRBV12-4 and TRBJ1-2; D remains ambiguous. V was cut by 4 bases and J by 4 bases, with 16 bases left in between. The CDR3 spans 15 residues. For the CDR3, the DNA is TGTGCCAGCAGTTATTCGGGCATCTCGGCCTATGGCTACACCTTC. Its protein is CASSYSGISAYGYTF.

This clonotype was counted many times. The chain uses TRBV5-1 and TRBJ2-1; tentatively, D is TRBD1 (5 bases). V dropped 0 bases and J dropped 1 base, with 8 bases sitting between them. Germline CDR1 is SGHRS and CDR2 is YFSETQ. The CDR3 runs 15 residues. CDR3 protein: CASSLEKGSYNEQFF. DNA of the CDR3: TGCGCCAGCAGCTTGGAGAAGGGGTCCTACAATGAGCAGTTCTTC.

CDR3 in DNA: TGTGCCATCGCACCGGGACAGGGCAATCAGCCCCAGCATTTT. Its translation is CAIAPGQGNQPQHF. The rearrangement joins TRBV10-3 to TRBJ1-5; 8 bases are a match to TRBD1. Germline CDR1 ENHRY, CDR2 SYGVKD. The CDR3 loop spans 14 amino acids. J was trimmed by 2 bases and V by 8 bases; bases with no gene match: 5.

The V call is TRBV18, the J call TRBJ1-2; D gene uncertain. V was cut by 5 bases and J by 4 bases, with 14 bases left in between. Germline CDR1 KGHSH, CDR2 LQKENI. This CDR3 spans 14 amino acids. The CDR3 bases are TGTGCCAGCTCATCCCGCGATCAGGTCTATGGCTACACCTTC. It codes for CASSSRDQVYGYTF. Full variable domain (missing parts from reference TRBV18 and TRBJ1-2): NAGVMQNPRHLVRRRGQEARLRCSPMKGHSHVYWYRQLPEEGLKFMVYLQKENIIDESGMPKERFSAEFPKEGPSILRIQQVVRGDSAAYFCASSSRDQVYGYTFGSGTRLTVV.

The V and J genes are TRBV7-3 and TRBJ2-6, with unresolved D. Between the trimmed V and J ends, which lost 0 bases and 0 bases, there was a span of 15 bases. Germline V gene lookup returns CDR1 SGHTA and CDR2 FQGTGA. The CDR3 covers 19 residues. DNA for the CDR3: TGTGCCAGCAGCTTAACACCGGGTCTTTCGAGCTCTGGGGCCAACGTCCTGACTTTC. This encodes CASSLTPGLSSSGANVLTF.

The CDR3 DNA reads TGCGCCAGCAGACAACTGTGGCAATATGATCAGCCCCAGCATTTT. Amino acids: CASRQLWQYDQPQHF. The rearrangement uses TRBV4-1 and TRBJ1-5, with D unresolved. Trimming shortened V by 6 bases and J by 5 bases, and 17 bases separated the two germline ends. The V gene's germline CDR1 is MGHRA and CDR2 YSYEKL. The CDR3 loop spans 15 amino acids.

This chain connects TRBV12-3 or TRBV12-4 to TRBJ2-1, with 12 bases matching TRBD2. V shed 5 bases and J 7 bases; nucleotides not matched to a gene: 9. There are 16 residues in the CDR3. CDR3: CASSLRLAGAMNEQFF. CDR3 nucleotide sequence: TGTGCCAGCAGTCTAAGACTAGCGGGAGCGATGAATGAGCAGTTCTTC.

The chain links TRBV6-5 to TRBJ2-5; D remains unclear. CDR3 size: 11 residues. Trimming cost V 0 bases and J 6 bases, with 2 bases left between them. Germline loops: CDR1 MNHEY, CDR2 SVGAGI. Written as DNA, the CDR3 is TGTGCCAGCAGTTACTCACAGACCCAGTACTTC. Its protein product is CASSYSQTQYF.

The gene calls are TRBV3-1 and TRBJ2-1; 12 nucleotides agree with TRBD2. This CDR3 has 17 amino acids. CDR1 is LGHDT and CDR2 is YNNKEL in the germline V gene (reference sequence). V shed 0 bases, J shed 6 bases, and the junction held 6 bases outside the gene matches. The chain's CDR3 is CASSQDVLAGGGNEQFF. The DNA of the CDR3 is TGTGCCAGCAGCCAAGATGTACTAGCGGGAGGCGGCAATGAGCAGTTCTTC.

This clonotype was detected many times. J is TRBJ2-7 and V is TRBV5-5; D uncertain. V lost 2 bases, J lost 5 bases, and 11 bases lay in between. CDR1 and CDR2 (germline): SGHKS, YYEKEE (reference sequence). The CDR3 runs 13 residues. CDR3 region: CASSFFLRNEQYF. The DNA for the CDR3 is TGTGCCAGCAGCTTCTTCCTGAGGAACGAGCAGTACTTC.

This clonotype was seen a handful of times. This chain links TRBV9 with TRBJ1-2, with D hard to call. The germline CDR1 and CDR2 sequences are SGDLS and YYNGEE. V was trimmed by 0 bases and J by 8 bases, leaving 14 bases between them. This CDR3 region has 14 residues. The CDR3 sequence: CASSVEVSGSGYTF. In nucleotides, the CDR3 is TGTGCCAGCAGCGTAGAGGTCTCGGGGTCCGGCTACACCTTC.

This chain links TRBV4-3 with TRBJ2-7; D uncertain. V lost 1 base and J lost 12, with 4 bases in between. The CDR3 has 9 residues. The germline CDR1 and CDR2 sequences are LGHNA and YSLEER. The CDR3 DNA is TGCGCCAGCAGCCAAGTTCTGTACTTC. Translating it yields CASSQVLYF.

This clonotype occurred a few times. This chain connects TRBV4-2 to TRBJ1-2; 7 bases agree with TRBD1. This CDR3 is built from 15 residues. CDR1 LGHNA and CDR2 YNFKEQ come from the germline V gene. V dropped 2 bases and J dropped 8; count of bases not matched to a gene: 11. This CDR3 reads CASSQTRGTANGYTF. The DNA for the CDR3 is TGTGCCAGCAGCCAAACCCGCGGGACAGCCAACGGCTACACCTTC.

This sequence joins TRBV7-9 and TRBJ2-1; D possibly corresponds to TRBD1 (5 bases). The CDR3 runs 16 residues. V lost 5 bases and J 6 bases, leaving 20 bases between the germline ends. Looked up from germline, CDR1 is SEHNR and CDR2 is FQNEAQ (reference sequence). The CDR3 bases are TGTGCCAGCAGCCCCCGCCCCCCGAACAGGATCAATGAGCAGTTCTTC. This encodes CASSPRPPNRINEQFF.

Points on this clonotype: The junction does not match germline at one end; this may be a read error. The genes are TRBV5-1 and TRBJ2-6, with D possibly TRBD1 on 5 matching bases. The CDR3 extends over 14 amino acids. Germline loops: CDR1 SGHRS, CDR2 YFSETQ. CDR3 sequence: CASALWSGANGLTF. The CDR3 DNA reads as TGCGCCAGCGCCCTGTGGTCTGGGGCCAACGGCCTGACTTTC.

The V call is TRBV6-1, the J call TRBJ2-2, with 8 bases fitting TRBD2. In germline, CDR1 is MNHNS, CDR2 SASEGT. The CDR3 sequence is 13 residues long. The V gene end was trimmed by 7 bases and the J gene end by 8 bases; junction bases not matched to a gene: 6. CDR3 region: CASTPIAGGELFF. The CDR3 nucleotides are TGTGCCAGCACCCCCATAGCGGGAGGGGAGCTGTTTTTT.

The V gene is TRBV5-6, the J gene TRBJ1-1, with 8 bases fitting TRBD1. The CDR3 has 15 residues. Trimming took 5 bases from V and 5 from J; bases not matched to a gene: 11. Germline V gene sequence: CDR1 SGHDT, CDR2 YYEEEE. CDR3 loop: CASRPGQAGGTEAFF. The CDR3 DNA sequence: TGTGCCAGCAGGCCGGGACAGGCTGGTGGGACTGAAGCTTTCTTT.

The chain links TRBV5-1 to TRBJ1-2; 11 bases map to TRBD1. This CDR3 has 16 amino acids. Germline CDR1 and CDR2: SGHRS and YFSETQ. Trimming took 3 bases from V and 0 from J; bases not matched to a gene: 4. The DNA of the CDR3 is TGCGCCAGCAGCTACACGGACAGGGGGCCTAACTATGGCTACACCTTC. Translation gives CASSYTDRGPNYGYTF.

Only a few counts were recorded for this clonotype. V gene TRBV25-1 combines with J gene TRBJ1-1; D unclear. In germline, CDR1 is MGHDK, CDR2 SYGVNS. The CDR3 sequence is 14 residues long. Trimming stripped 4 bases from V and 5 bases from J, with 14 bases between. The CDR3 DNA reads as TGTGCCAGCAGTGCCCGGCGGGGATTTACTGAAGCTTTCTTT. It specifies CASSARRGFTEAFF.

This clonotype was seen a handful of times. This chain connects TRBV16 to TRBJ2-3; maybe TRBD2 (6 bases). The CDR3 totals 15 residues. Per germline, CDR1 KGHSY and CDR2 FQNENV. V dropped 2 bases and J dropped 4 bases, with 13 bases sitting between them. CDR3 region: CASSQAGRGADTQYF. In nucleotides, the CDR3 is TGTGCCAGCAGCCAAGCGGGACGAGGGGCAGATACGCAGTATTTT. The whole variable domain, filled in from reference TRBV16 and TRBJ2-3, reads GEEVAQTPKHLVRGEGQKAKLYCAPIKGHSYVFWYQQVLKNEFKFLISFQNENVFDETGMPKERFSAKCLPNSPCSLEIQATKLEDSAVYFCASSQAGRGADTQYFGPGTRLTVL.

This clonotype occurred many times. This chain connects TRBV12-3 or TRBV12-4 to TRBJ2-3; no clear D. Trimming stripped 5 bases from V and 1 base from J, with 4 bases between. This CDR3 spans 12 amino acids. CDR3 residues: CASSLGTDTQYF. The DNA for the CDR3 is TGTGCCAGCAGTCTGGGCACAGATACGCAGTATTTT.

Ten or more counts support this clonotype. This rearrangement joins TRBV18 to TRBJ2-1; 10 positions agree with TRBD2. Germline-derived CDR1 and CDR2 are KGHSH and LQKENI. V gave up 1 base and J gave up 9 bases; unmatched junction bases: 3. This CDR3 has 14 amino acids. The CDR3 sequence: CASSPLAGGGEQFF. In nucleotides, the CDR3 is TGTGCCAGCTCACCACTAGCGGGAGGCGGTGAGCAGTTCTTC.

This clonotype has ten or more counts. The rearrangement links TRBV6-1 to TRBJ2-3, with unresolved D. Between the trimmed V and J ends, which lost 4 bases and 5 bases, there was a span of 7 bases. The germline gives CDR1 MNHNS, CDR2 SASEGT. This CDR3 is 12 amino acids long. The CDR3 is CASSVNRDTQYF. The CDR3 coding sequence is TGTGCCAGCAGTGTAAACCGAGATACGCAGTATTTT.

In this sample, this clonotype turned up a few times. This rearrangement joins TRBV18 to TRBJ2-5; no firm D call. V gave up 2 bases and J gave up 3 bases, with 7 bases separating them. Germline V gene data show CDR1 as KGHSH and CDR2 as LQKENI. The CDR3 contains 13 residues. This CDR3 reads CASSPLQKETQYF. The CDR3 bases are TGTGCCAGCTCACCATTACAGAAAGAGACCCAGTACTTC. Using reference TRBV18 and TRBJ2-5 for the parts outside the CDR3, the full variable domain is NAGVMQNPRHLVRRRGQEARLRCSPMKGHSHVYWYRQLPEEGLKFMVYLQKENIIDESGMPKERFSAEFPKEGPSILRIQQVVRGDSAAYFCASSPLQKETQYFGPGTRLLVL.

Points on this clonotype: At one boundary the junction diverges from the germline segment, which might be a read error. The rearrangement joins TRBV2 to TRBJ2-1; unclear D gene. The CDR3 extends over 15 amino acids. Germline V gives CDR1 SNHLY, CDR2 FYNNEI. In DNA form, the CDR3 reads TGTGCCAGCAGCCTGCAGGCCAGCTCCAACAATGAGCAGTTCTTC. Translated: CASSLQASSNNEQFF.